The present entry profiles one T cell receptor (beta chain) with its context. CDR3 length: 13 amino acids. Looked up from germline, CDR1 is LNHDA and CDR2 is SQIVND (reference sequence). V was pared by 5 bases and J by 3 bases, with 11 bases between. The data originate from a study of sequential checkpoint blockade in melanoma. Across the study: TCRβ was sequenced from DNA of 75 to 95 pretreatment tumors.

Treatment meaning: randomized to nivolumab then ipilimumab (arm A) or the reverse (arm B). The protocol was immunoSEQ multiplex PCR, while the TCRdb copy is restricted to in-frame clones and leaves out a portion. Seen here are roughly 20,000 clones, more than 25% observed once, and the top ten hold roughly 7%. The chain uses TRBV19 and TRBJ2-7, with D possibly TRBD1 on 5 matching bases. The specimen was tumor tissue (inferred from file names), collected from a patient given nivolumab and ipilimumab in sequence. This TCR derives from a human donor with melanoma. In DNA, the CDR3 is TGTGCCAGTAGTTTTCAGGGCTTCTACGAGCAGTACTTC. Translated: CASSFQGFYEQYF.